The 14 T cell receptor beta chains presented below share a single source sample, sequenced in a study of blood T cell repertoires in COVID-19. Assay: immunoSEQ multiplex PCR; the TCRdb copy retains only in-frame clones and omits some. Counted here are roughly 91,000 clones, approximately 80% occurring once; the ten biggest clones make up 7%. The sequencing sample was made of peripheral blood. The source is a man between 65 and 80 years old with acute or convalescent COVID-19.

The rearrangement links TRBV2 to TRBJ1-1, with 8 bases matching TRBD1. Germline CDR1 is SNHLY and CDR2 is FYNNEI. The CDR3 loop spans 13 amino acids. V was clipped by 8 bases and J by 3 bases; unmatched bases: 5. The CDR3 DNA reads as TGTGCCAGCGGACAGGGAAGGGACACTGAAGCTTTCTTT. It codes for CASGQGRDTEAFF.

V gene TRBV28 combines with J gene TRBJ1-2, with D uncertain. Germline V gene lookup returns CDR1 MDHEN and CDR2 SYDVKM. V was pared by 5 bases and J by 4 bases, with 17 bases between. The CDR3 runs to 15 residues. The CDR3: CASSPWTGKGYGYTF. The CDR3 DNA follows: TGTGCCAGCAGTCCCTGGACGGGAAAAGGCTATGGCTACACCTTC.

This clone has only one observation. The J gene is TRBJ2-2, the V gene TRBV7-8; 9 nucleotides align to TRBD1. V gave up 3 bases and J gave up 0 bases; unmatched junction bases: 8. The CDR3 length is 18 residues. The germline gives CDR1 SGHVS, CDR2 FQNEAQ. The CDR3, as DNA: TGTGCCAGCAGCTTCCGGGACAGGGCCGAGGCGAACACCGGGGAGCTGTTTTTT. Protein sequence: CASSFRDRAEANTGELFF.

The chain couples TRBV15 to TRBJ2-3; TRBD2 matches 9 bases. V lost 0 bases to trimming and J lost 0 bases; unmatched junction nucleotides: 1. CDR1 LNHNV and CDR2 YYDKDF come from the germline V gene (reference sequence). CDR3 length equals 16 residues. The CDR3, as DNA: TGTGCCACCAGCAGAGATACTAGCGGGAGCACAGATACGCAGTATTTT. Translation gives CATSRDTSGSTDTQYF.

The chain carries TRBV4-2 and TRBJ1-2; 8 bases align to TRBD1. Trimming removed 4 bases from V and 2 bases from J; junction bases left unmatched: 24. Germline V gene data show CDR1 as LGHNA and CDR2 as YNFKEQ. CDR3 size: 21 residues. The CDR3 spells CASSPLQGARGGVLENYGYTF. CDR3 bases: TGTGCCAGCAGCCCGCTTCAGGGGGCAAGAGGAGGGGTTTTAGAAAACTATGGCTACACCTTC.

The CDR3 loop is CASSLTGGETGELFF. The DNA for the CDR3 is TGTGCCAGCAGCCTCACAGGGGGCGAAACCGGGGAGCTGTTTTTT. The chain combines TRBV7-9 with TRBJ2-2; 9 nucleotides align to TRBD1. The germline gives CDR1 SEHNR, CDR2 FQNEAQ (reference sequence). The CDR3 totals 15 residues. V shed 5 bases, J shed 5 bases, and the junction held 6 bases outside the gene matches.

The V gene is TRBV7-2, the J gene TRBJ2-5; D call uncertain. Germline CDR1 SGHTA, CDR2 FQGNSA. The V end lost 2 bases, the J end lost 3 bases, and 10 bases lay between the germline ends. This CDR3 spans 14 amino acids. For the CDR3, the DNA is TGTGCCAGCAGCTTAATCTACGGAGAAGAGACCCAGTACTTC. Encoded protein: CASSLIYGEETQYF.

The CDR3 reads CASSQTGGSQPQHF. The CDR3 DNA is TGCGCCAGCAGCCAAACAGGGGGAAGTCAGCCCCAGCATTTT. The rearrangement links TRBV4-1 to TRBJ1-5; TRBD1 aligns across 8 bases. There are 14 residues in the CDR3. Germline CDR1 is MGHRA and CDR2 is YSYEKL. The trim removed 2 bases at V and 6 bases at J, leaving 3 bases unmatched.

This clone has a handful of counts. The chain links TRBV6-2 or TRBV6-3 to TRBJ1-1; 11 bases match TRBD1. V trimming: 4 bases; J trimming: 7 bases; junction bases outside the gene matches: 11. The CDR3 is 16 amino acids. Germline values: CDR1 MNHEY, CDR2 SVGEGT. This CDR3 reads CASSSRTGGMINEAFF. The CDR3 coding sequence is TGTGCCAGCAGTTCCCGGACAGGGGGCATGATCAATGAAGCTTTCTTT.

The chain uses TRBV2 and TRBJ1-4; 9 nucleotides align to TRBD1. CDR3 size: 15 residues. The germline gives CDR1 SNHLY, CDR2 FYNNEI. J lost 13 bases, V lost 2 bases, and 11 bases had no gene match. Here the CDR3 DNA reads TGTGCCAGCAGTGAATTACGGGTCGGACAGGGGAGACTGTTTTTT. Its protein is CASSELRVGQGRLFF. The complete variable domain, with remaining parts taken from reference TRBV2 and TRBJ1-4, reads EPEVTQTPSHQVTQMGQEVILRCVPISNHLYFYWYRQILGQKVEFLVSFYNNEISEKSEIFDDQFSVERPDGSNFTLKIRSTKLEDSAMYFCASSELRVGQGRLFFGSGTQLSVL.

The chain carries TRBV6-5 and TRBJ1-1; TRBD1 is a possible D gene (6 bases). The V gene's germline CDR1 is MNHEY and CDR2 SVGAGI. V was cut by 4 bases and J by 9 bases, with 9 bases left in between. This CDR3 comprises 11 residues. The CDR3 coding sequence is TGTGCCAGCAGTTCCGGGACAAAAGCTTTCTTT. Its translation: CASSSGTKAFF.

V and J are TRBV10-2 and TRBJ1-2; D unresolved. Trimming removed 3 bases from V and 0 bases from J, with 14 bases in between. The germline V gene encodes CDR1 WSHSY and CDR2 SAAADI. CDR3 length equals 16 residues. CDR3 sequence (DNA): TGCGCCAGCAGTGATACCTTGCACCGAGCTAACTATGGCTACACCTTC. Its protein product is CASSDTLHRANYGYTF.

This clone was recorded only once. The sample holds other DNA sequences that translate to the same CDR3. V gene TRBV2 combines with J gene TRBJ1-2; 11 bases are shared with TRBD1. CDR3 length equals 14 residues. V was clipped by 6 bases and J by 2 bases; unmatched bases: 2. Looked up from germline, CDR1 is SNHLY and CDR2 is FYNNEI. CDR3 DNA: TGTGCCAGCAGCGGACAGGGGGCGAACTATGGCTACACCTTC. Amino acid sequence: CASSGQGANYGYTF.

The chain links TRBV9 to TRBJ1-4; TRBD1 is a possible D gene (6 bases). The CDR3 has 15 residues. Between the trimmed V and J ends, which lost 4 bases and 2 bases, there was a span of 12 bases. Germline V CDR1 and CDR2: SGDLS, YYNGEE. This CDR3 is CASSHQGWTNEKLFF. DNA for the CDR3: TGTGCCAGCAGCCATCAGGGGTGGACTAATGAAAAACTGTTTTTT.